These T cell receptor beta chains were read from a single sample in a study of CD8+ T cells in alopecia areata. Sequencing was performed with immunoSEQ multiplex PCR; in TCRdb, only in-frame clones are kept and a portion is missing. The sample includes about 130,000 clones, approximately 49% of them seen just once. The sequenced sample was CD8+ T cells sorted from blood, obtained at week 0. The receptors were gathered from a human donor with alopecia areata. Both conserved end residues are part of each CDR3. D genes are given only for firm matches. Clone size is stated in some rows and not others, as once, few, many or a class when expanded.

clone_size	v_call	d_call	j_call	cdr3_aa	cdr3_nt
few	TRBV10-3	.	TRBJ2-1	CAISEKGATIDEQFF	TGTGCCATCAGTGAGAAAGGGGCCACCATTGATGAGCAGTTCTTC
.	TRBV7-9	TRBD1	TRBJ2-1	CASSLGTVNEQFF	TGTGCCAGCAGCCTCGGGACAGTCAATGAGCAGTTCTTC
once	TRBV20-1	.	TRBJ2-1	CSGSRRDEQFF	TGCAGTGGGTCACGTAGAGATGAGCAGTTCTTC
.	TRBV11-2	.	TRBJ2-1	CASSLEGSYNEQFF	TGTGCCAGCAGCTTAGAAGGGTCCTACAATGAGCAGTTCTTC
once	TRBV7-8	.	TRBJ1-1	CASSLAVRDRGNTEAFF	TGTGCCAGCAGCTTAGCGGTCCGGGATCGGGGGAACACTGAAGCTTTCTTT
.	TRBV9	.	TRBJ2-1	CASSVTTGYEQFF	TGTGCCAGCAGCGTTACTACAGGGTACGAGCAGTTCTTC
.	TRBV10-2	TRBD2	TRBJ2-7	CASREAGPEQYF	TGCGCCAGCAGGGAAGCGGGGCCCGAGCAGTACTTC
.	TRBV13	TRBD1	TRBJ2-1	CASSLEQGPYNEQFF	TGTGCCAGCAGCTTAGAACAGGGGCCCTACAATGAGCAGTTCTTC
.	TRBV7-9	.	TRBJ2-7	CASSPPTGKGSREQYF	TGTGCCAGCAGCCCCCCAACGGGGAAGGGGAGTCGAGAGCAGTACTTC
.	TRBV7-9	.	TRBJ1-5	CASSPGDQPQHF	TGTGCCAGCAGCCCCGGAGACCAGCCCCAGCATTTT
.	TRBV2	.	TRBJ2-3	CASTPSLGTDTQYF	TGTGCCAGCACCCCATCTCTTGGAACAGATACGCAGTATTTT
.	TRBV7-9	.	TRBJ2-5	CASSLAGSKETQYF	TGTGCCAGCAGCTTAGCGGGCAGCAAAGAGACCCAGTACTTC
once	TRBV29-1	.	TRBJ1-1	CSGWWDWNTEAFF	TGCAGCGGTTGGTGGGACTGGAACACTGAAGCTTTCTTT
.	TRBV11-2	.	TRBJ1-2	CASSSTALISF	TGTGCCAGCAGCTCGACAGCTTTAATATCCTTC
.	TRBV6-1	TRBD1	TRBJ1-6	CASSSGQEGNSPLHF	TGTGCCAGCAGTTCAGGACAGGAGGGTAATTCACCCCTCCACTTT
.	TRBV5-1	TRBD2	TRBJ2-5	CASAGLAEYEETQYF	TGCGCCAGCGCCGGACTAGCGGAGTACGAAGAGACCCAGTACTTC
.	TRBV27	.	TRBJ2-3	CASSFGGHPPTDTQYF	TGTGCCAGCAGTTTCGGGGGCCACCCCCCCACAGATACGCAGTATTTT
medium-sized	TRBV6-1	TRBD1	TRBJ2-3	CASRTGETDTQYF	TGTGCCAGCCGGACAGGGGAAACAGATACGCAGTATTTT
.	TRBV6-1	.	TRBJ2-7	CASSDLTAGGEQYF	TGTGCCAGCAGTGATTTGACCGCTGGGGGTGAGCAGTACTTC
.	TRBV7-9	.	TRBJ2-7	CASSSPGHFEQYF	TGTGCCAGCAGCTCTCCGGGACACTTCGAGCAGTACTTC
few	TRBV29-1	.	TRBJ2-5	CSVDFGTNQETQYF	TGCAGCGTTGACTTCGGAACCAATCAAGAGACCCAGTACTTC
.	TRBV7-9	TRBD1	TRBJ2-7	CASSPGQGWSEQYF	TGTGCCAGCAGCCCCGGACAGGGGTGGTCCGAGCAGTACTTC
.	TRBV11-2	TRBD2	TRBJ2-5	CASSSYGGEKETQYF	TGTGCCAGCAGCTCCTATGGGGGGGAAAAAGAGACCCAGTACTTC
.	TRBV9	.	TRBJ2-7	CASSVEWNSPTYF	TGTGCCAGCAGCGTAGAGTGGAATTCCCCCACGTACTTC
few	TRBV6-5	TRBD1	TRBJ1-2	CASKGTGREYGYTF	TGTGCCAGCAAGGGGACAGGGAGGGAGTATGGCTACACCTTC
.	TRBV4-3	TRBD2	TRBJ2-5	CASSQGVAGGETQYF	TGCGCCAGCAGCCAAGGGGTAGCGGGGGGGGAGACCCAGTACTTC
few	TRBV7-9	.	TRBJ1-5	CASSPDSQPQHF	TGTGCCAGCAGCCCGGACAGTCAGCCCCAGCATTTT
few	TRBV29-1	.	TRBJ2-5	CSVEDIRLQETQYF	TGCAGCGTTGAAGATATTCGACTCCAAGAGACCCAGTACTTC
many	TRBV6-1	.	TRBJ2-2	CASSELFGMGTGELFF	TGTGCCAGCAGTGAACTATTTGGAATGGGGACCGGGGAGCTGTTTTTT
few	TRBV29-1	.	TRBJ1-1	CSVTSKTNTEAFF	TGCAGCGTCACATCCAAGACTAACACTGAAGCTTTCTTT
.	TRBV9	.	TRBJ1-6	CASSVGYSGNSPLHF	TGTGCCAGCAGCGTAGGGTACTCAGGGAATTCACCCCTCCACTTT
few	TRBV19	.	TRBJ2-4	CASSAGQRTHNIQYF	TGTGCCAGTAGCGCGGGACAGAGAACCCATAACATTCAGTACTTC
many	TRBV2	.	TRBJ2-3	CASSFVAASTDTQYF	TGTGCCAGCAGTTTTGTGGCAGCTAGCACAGATACGCAGTATTTT